Detailed here is one TCR beta chain. Study members were between about 18 and 100 years old and lived in over 20 US regions. Sequencing used immunoSEQ multiplex PCR; TCRdb keeps in-frame clones, though not all of them. The table records 370,000 or so clones, more than 70% of them present only once. This sample is part of a study of blood T cell repertoires in COVID-19. Overall study context: Samples taken during acute and convalescent COVID-19 were collected in the United States, Italy and Spain.

CDR1 is MNHEY and CDR2 is SMNVEV in the germline V gene (reference sequence). CDR3 length: 15 amino acids. Trimming at V came to 4 bases and at J to 5 bases, leaving 10 bases not matched to a gene. The TCR originated in a man aged 30 to 39 who had recovered from COVID-19. The chain carries TRBV27 and TRBJ1-2; 7 nucleotides match TRBD1. The sequenced sample was PBMCs or T cells enriched from blood (not recorded which). CDR3 in amino acids: CASSSAGGGEYGYTF. The CDR3 nucleotides read TGTGCCAGCAGTTCCGCCGGAGGGGGCGAGTATGGCTACACCTTC.